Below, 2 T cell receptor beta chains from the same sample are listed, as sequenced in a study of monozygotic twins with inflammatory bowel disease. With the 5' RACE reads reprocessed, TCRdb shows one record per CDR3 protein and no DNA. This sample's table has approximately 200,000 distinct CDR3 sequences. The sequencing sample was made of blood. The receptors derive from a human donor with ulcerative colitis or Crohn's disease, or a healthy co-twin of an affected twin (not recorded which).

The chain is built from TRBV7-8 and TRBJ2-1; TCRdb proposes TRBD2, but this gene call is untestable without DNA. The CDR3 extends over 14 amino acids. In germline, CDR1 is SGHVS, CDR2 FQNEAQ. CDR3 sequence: CASSEGPYGNEQFF.

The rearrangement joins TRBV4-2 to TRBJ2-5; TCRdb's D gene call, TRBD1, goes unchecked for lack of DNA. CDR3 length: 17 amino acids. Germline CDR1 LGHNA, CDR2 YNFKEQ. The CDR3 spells CASSQDWAGPRGETQYF.